The 29 T cell receptor beta chains below were found in one sample sequenced in a study of blood T cell repertoires in COVID-19. Produced via immunoSEQ multiplex PCR; TCRdb's table is partial and in-frame only. The sample yields around 100,000 clones, about nine tenths seen once. What was sequenced was peripheral blood. The receptors were sampled from a man in his forties with acute or convalescent COVID-19.

This rearrangement joins TRBV5-5 to TRBJ2-2, with TRBD1 matching over 7 bases. This CDR3 has 15 residues. J lost 6 bases, V lost 2 bases, and 7 bases had no gene match. Germline values: CDR1 SGHKS, CDR2 YYEKEE (reference sequence). The CDR3 region is CASSFDRVLAGELFF. The CDR3 DNA follows: TGTGCCAGCAGCTTCGACAGGGTGTTAGCCGGGGAGCTGTTTTTT.

The chain couples TRBV25-1 to TRBJ1-2; TRBD1 matches at 8 bases. The trim removed 4 bases at V and 8 bases at J, leaving 6 bases unmatched. The germline V gene encodes CDR1 MGHDK and CDR2 SYGVNS. This CDR3 spans 13 amino acids. CDR3 in amino acids: CASSGHRGRGYTF. Here the CDR3 DNA reads TGTGCCAGCAGTGGTCACAGGGGGAGAGGCTACACCTTC.

The V gene is TRBV7-9, the J gene TRBJ2-7; TRBD2 might be the D (5 bases). Trimming removed 4 bases at V and 3 bases at J, with 13 bases between. The CDR3 runs to 14 residues. Germline V CDR1 and CDR2: SEHNR, FQNEAQ (reference sequence). The CDR3 DNA reads as TGTGCCAGCAGCTCACCGAGTGGGAGCTACGAGCAGTACTTC. Translated, it gives CASSSPSGSYEQYF.

The chain carries TRBV11-2 and TRBJ1-2; D possibly corresponds to TRBD1 (5 bases). CDR3 length: 14 amino acids. V lost 0 bases and J 7 bases, leaving 12 bases between the germline ends. CDR1 is SGHAT, CDR2 FQNNGV, per germline. CDR3 sequence reads: CASSLDRAPAGYTF. DNA of the CDR3: TGTGCCAGCAGCTTAGACAGGGCGCCCGCTGGCTACACCTTC.

This clone was picked up a small number of times. This chain links TRBV12-5 with TRBJ1-2, with TRBD1 matching over 7 bases. V trimming: 2 bases; J trimming: 0 bases; junction bases outside the gene matches: 12. In germline, CDR1 is LGHNT, CDR2 FRNRAP. This CDR3 comprises 18 residues. The CDR3 DNA follows: TGTGCTAGTGGTTTGTCTGACAGGGCTAGCTCCTCTAACTATGGCTACACCTTC. Its protein is CASGLSDRASSSNYGYTF.

The chain combines TRBV25-1 with TRBJ1-4, with D possibly TRBD1 on 5 matching bases. This CDR3 is built from 14 residues. The germline gives CDR1 MGHDK, CDR2 SYGVNS. Between the trimmed V and J ends, which lost 1 base and 7 bases, there was a span of 10 bases. The CDR3 DNA is TGTGCCAGCAGTGAATGGGGGGGTGGTGAAAAACTGTTTTTT. Translation: CASSEWGGGEKLFF.

The rearrangement links TRBV3-1 (or the pseudogene TRBV3-2) to TRBJ1-4; a weak D match, TRBD1 (5 bases). This CDR3 is 14 amino acids long. CDR1 and CDR2 (germline): LGHDT, YNNKEL (reference sequence). V lost 1 base to trimming and J lost 7 bases, with 10 bases between them. The CDR3 sequence is CASSQAGFVEKLFF. The CDR3 DNA sequence: TGTGCCAGCAGCCAAGCAGGGTTTGTTGAAAAACTGTTTTTT.

The CDR3 coding sequence is TGTGCCAGCAGTGACGCAGGGATAGGCTACACCTTC. Protein sequence: CASSDAGIGYTF. V usage is TRBV11-2 and J usage is TRBJ1-2; D is possibly TRBD1 (5 bases). This CDR3 region has 12 residues. Trimming removed 6 bases from V and 8 bases from J, with 13 bases in between. Germline-derived CDR1 and CDR2 are SGHAT and FQNNGV.

The chain uses TRBV10-2 and TRBJ2-2; 10 bases match TRBD1. V trimming: 6 bases; J trimming: 4 bases; junction bases outside the gene matches: 8. This CDR3 has 16 residues. Looked up from germline, CDR1 is WSHSY and CDR2 is SAAADI. CDR3 nucleotide sequence: TGCGCCAGCAGACTAGGACAGGGGGTTAGCACCGGGGAGCTGTTTTTT. Encoded protein: CASRLGQGVSTGELFF.

This clone was seen only once. The gene calls are TRBV5-4 and TRBJ2-1; TRBD1 agrees at 10 bases. Germline lookup yields CDR1 SGHNT and CDR2 YYREEE (reference sequence). The CDR3 loop spans 15 amino acids. Trimming cost V 4 bases and J 10 bases; bases outside gene matches: 11. The CDR3 region is CASSPPGTGVWEQFF. CDR3 nucleotide sequence: TGTGCCAGCAGCCCCCCAGGGACAGGGGTTTGGGAGCAGTTCTTC.

The chain couples TRBV29-1 to TRBJ2-5, with 9 positions matching TRBD1. Germline V gene lookup returns CDR1 SQVTM and CDR2 ANQGSEA. Trimming cost V 4 bases and J 3 bases; bases outside gene matches: 9. The CDR3 is 15 residues long. CDR3 in DNA: TGCAGCGTTGTACTATCCGGGACAGGGAAAGAGACCCAGTACTTC. Encoded protein: CSVVLSGTGKETQYF.

This chain uses TRBV12-3 or TRBV12-4 with TRBJ1-1; D is uncertain. The V gene lost 1 base and the J gene lost 4 bases, with 7 bases spanning the gap. This CDR3 is 13 amino acids long. The CDR3 sequence: CASSLGEGTEAFF. As DNA, the CDR3 is TGTGCCAGCAGTTTAGGGGAGGGCACTGAAGCTTTCTTT.

The J gene is TRBJ2-5, the V gene TRBV21-1; the table's TRBD2 call for D was not verified on the DNA. TRBV21-1 represents a pseudogene. The CDR3 has 24 amino acids. The CDR3 sequence is CASSKLWGGLAGVQHGLGKETQYF. The CDR3 DNA reads TGTGCCAGCAGCAAACTCTGGGGTGGACTAGCGGGAGTCCAACATGGGTTGGGGAAAGAGACCCAGTACTTC.

The sample holds one count of this clone. This chain uses TRBV18 with TRBJ2-3, with D tentatively TRBD2 (5 bases). CDR3 length: 14 residues. V lost 2 bases and J 2 bases, leaving 8 bases between the germline ends. CDR1 KGHSH and CDR2 LQKENI come from the germline V gene. Here the CDR3 reads CASSPGRATDTQYF. The CDR3 DNA reads as TGTGCCAGCTCACCAGGGCGGGCCACAGATACGCAGTATTTT.

This clone was counted only a few times. V usage is TRBV19 and J usage is TRBJ2-3; D is perhaps TRBD2 (5 bases). The CDR3 sequence is 15 residues long. The V end was cut by 3 bases, the J end by 6 bases, with 16 bases between. Germline V gene data show CDR1 as LNHDA and CDR2 as SQIVND (reference sequence). The CDR3: CASSISRDTADTQYF. As DNA, the CDR3 is TGTGCCAGTAGTATTTCCCGGGATACAGCGGATACGCAGTATTTT.

V gene TRBV30 combines with J gene TRBJ1-1, with 7 bases identical to TRBD1. V lost 5 bases, J lost 5 bases, and 8 bases stayed unmatched. The CDR3 has 13 amino acids. Per the germline V gene, CDR1 is GTSNPN and CDR2 is SVGIG (reference sequence). CDR3 DNA: TGTGCCTGGCTATCCGGCAGGGGGACTGAAGCTTTCTTT. Translated, it gives CAWLSGRGTEAFF.

The J gene is TRBJ1-2, the V gene TRBV7-9; TRBD1 is a possible D gene (6 bases). The CDR3 consists of 16 residues. Trimming left V 0 bases short and J 8 bases short, with 19 bases between. Germline CDR1 reads SEHNR; CDR2 reads FQNEAQ (reference sequence). CDR3 nucleotide sequence: TGTGCCAGCAGCTTAGCGCTGACAGGAGGAGAATTAGGCTACACCTTC. Encoded protein: CASSLALTGGELGYTF. The full variable domain, completed using reference TRBV7-9 and TRBJ1-2, is DTGVSQNPRHKITKRGQNVTFRCDPISEHNRLYWYRQTLGQGPEFLTYFQNEAQLEKSRLLSDRFSAERPKGSFSTLEIQRTEQGDSAMYLCASSLALTGGELGYTFGSGTRLTVV.

Remarks on this clone: The same CDR3 arises from other DNA sequences in this sample as well. V usage is TRBV5-1 and J usage is TRBJ1-4, with D perhaps matching TRBD1 (5 bases). The CDR3 has 14 residues. Germline CDR1 and CDR2: SGHRS and YFSETQ. Trimming took off 2 bases at V and 2 bases at J, with 7 bases between the two ends. CDR3 amino acids: CASSLGATNEKLFF. In DNA form, the CDR3 reads TGCGCCAGCAGCTTAGGGGCTACTAATGAAAAACTGTTTTTT.

The V call is TRBV3-1 (or the pseudogene TRBV3-2), the J call TRBJ2-2; 7 positions agree with TRBD2. This CDR3 has 16 amino acids. Germline V lookup: CDR1 LGHDT, CDR2 YNNKEL (reference sequence). The J segment lost 6 bases and the V segment lost 4 bases, leaving 11 bases of the junction unmatched. The CDR3 here is CASSPFAGEKAGELFF. The DNA for the CDR3 is TGTGCCAGCAGCCCGTTCGCGGGAGAAAAGGCCGGGGAGCTGTTTTTT.

The rearrangement links TRBV6-2 or TRBV6-3 to TRBJ2-7, with a tentative D call TRBD1 (5 bases). Germline lookup yields CDR1 MNHEY and CDR2 SVGEGT. The CDR3 is 15 residues long. The ends were cut back, 0 bases at V and 4 bases at J, with 13 bases in the middle. CDR3 loop: CASSYSGRVRYEQYF. The CDR3 DNA reads TGTGCCAGCAGTTACTCAGGCAGGGTGAGATACGAGCAGTACTTC.

This chain uses TRBV30 with TRBJ1-3; 9 bases map to TRBD1. This CDR3 comprises 14 residues. Trimming took 3 bases from V and 3 from J; bases not matched to a gene: 3. The V gene's germline CDR1 is GTSNPN and CDR2 SVGIG (reference sequence). The CDR3 loop is CAWSPTGGGNTIYF. CDR3 DNA sequence: TGTGCCTGGAGCCCGACAGGGGGTGGAAACACCATATATTTT.

The rearrangement joins TRBV9 to TRBJ2-7; tentative D call: TRBD1 (7 bases). The CDR3 length is 15 residues. V was clipped by 4 bases and J by 2 bases, with 16 bases between them. Germline V lookup: CDR1 SGDLS, CDR2 YYNGEE. The CDR3 coding sequence is TGTGCCAGCAGCCAGGGCGGGACAGTAGCCTACGAGCAGTACTTC. Translating it yields CASSQGGTVAYEQYF.

The chain links TRBV30 to TRBJ2-5; D not resolved. The CDR3 is made up of 12 amino acids. Germline lookup yields CDR1 GTSNPN and CDR2 SVGIG (reference sequence). Trimming cost V 5 bases and J 2 bases, with 9 bases left between them. The CDR3 loop is CAWEVGQETQYF. The CDR3 coding sequence is TGTGCCTGGGAGGTTGGGCAAGAGACCCAGTACTTC.

This rearrangement joins TRBV3-1 (or the pseudogene TRBV3-2) to TRBJ2-3, with unresolved D. Trimming left V 3 bases short and J 6 bases short, with 16 bases between. Germline values: CDR1 LGHDT, CDR2 YNNKEL (reference sequence). The CDR3 extends over 15 amino acids. The CDR3: CASSHEDFPVDTQYF. CDR3 DNA: TGTGCCAGCAGCCATGAAGATTTCCCGGTCGATACGCAGTATTTT.

This chain links TRBV5-4 with TRBJ2-3, with D hard to call. This CDR3 contains 16 residues. Per the germline V gene, CDR1 is SGHNT and CDR2 is YYREEE (reference sequence). The germline V and J ends were trimmed by 0 bases and 0 bases, with 11 bases remaining between them. The CDR3 loop is CASSLGQYGSTDTQYF. DNA for the CDR3: TGTGCCAGCAGCTTGGGGCAGTACGGGAGCACAGATACGCAGTATTTT. Combining the CDR3 with reference TRBV5-4 and TRBJ2-3 gives the whole variable domain ETGVTQSPTHLIKTRGQQVTLRCSSQSGHNTVSWYQQALGQGPQFIFQYYREEENGRGNFPPRFSGLQFPNYSSELNVNALELDDSALYLCASSLGQYGSTDTQYFGPGTRLTVL.

This chain uses TRBV18 with TRBJ2-7, with 7 positions matching TRBD1. The V gene's germline CDR1 is KGHSH and CDR2 LQKENI. This CDR3 contains 16 residues. Trimming removed 6 bases from V and 4 bases from J; junction bases left unmatched: 15. CDR3 coding DNA: TGTGCCAGCTCCGCACTAGGGGGCGGCGGTTGGTACGAGCAGTACTTC. The encoded protein is CASSALGGGGWYEQYF.

The rearrangement uses TRBV11-2 and TRBJ1-5; 10 bases agree with TRBD1. Germline CDR1 SGHAT, CDR2 FQNNGV. The V and J ends lost 2 bases and 4 bases, in that order; junction bases with no gene match: 11. The CDR3 loop spans 18 amino acids. CDR3 residues: CASSLMRSRDRGNQPQHF. The CDR3, as DNA: TGTGCCAGCAGCTTAATGCGTTCCCGGGACAGGGGTAATCAGCCCCAGCATTTT.

This clone was counted only a few times. V gene TRBV12-5 combines with J gene TRBJ1-5, with 12 nucleotides matching TRBD1. V shed 5 bases and J 0 bases; nucleotides not matched to a gene: 17. Germline lookup yields CDR1 LGHNT and CDR2 FRNRAP. The CDR3 sequence is 21 residues long. CDR3 DNA: TGTGCTAGTGGTACCCGGGCCGGGGGACAGGGGGCTTATGATAGCAATCAGCCCCAGCATTTT. Encoded protein: CASGTRAGGQGAYDSNQPQHF. The full variable domain, rest sourced from reference TRBV12-5 and TRBJ1-5, is DARVTQTPRHKVTEMGQEVTMRCQPILGHNTVFWYRQTMMQGLELLAYFRNRAPLDDSGMPKDRFSAEMPDATLATLKIQPSEPRDSAVYFCASGTRAGGQGAYDSNQPQHFGDGTRLSIL.

The chain links TRBV19 to TRBJ1-4, with 8 bases aligning to TRBD1. Germline V CDR1 and CDR2: LNHDA, SQIVND (reference sequence). V shed 6 bases and J 8 bases; nucleotides not matched to a gene: 8. The CDR3 is 14 residues long. The CDR3 sequence is CASRSGQGEEKLFF. The CDR3 DNA is TGTGCCAGTAGGAGCGGACAGGGCGAAGAAAAACTGTTTTTT.